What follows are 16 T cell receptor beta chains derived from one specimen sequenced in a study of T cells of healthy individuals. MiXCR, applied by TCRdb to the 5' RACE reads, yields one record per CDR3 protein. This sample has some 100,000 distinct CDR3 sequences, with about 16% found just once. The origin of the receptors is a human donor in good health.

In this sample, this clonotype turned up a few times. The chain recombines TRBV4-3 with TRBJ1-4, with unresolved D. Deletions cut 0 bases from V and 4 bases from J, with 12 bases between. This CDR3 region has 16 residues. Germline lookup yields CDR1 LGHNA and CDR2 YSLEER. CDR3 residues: CASSQDIGRRNEKLFF. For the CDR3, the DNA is TGCGCCAGCAGCCAAGATATAGGGCGGCGTAATGAAAAACTGTTTTTT.

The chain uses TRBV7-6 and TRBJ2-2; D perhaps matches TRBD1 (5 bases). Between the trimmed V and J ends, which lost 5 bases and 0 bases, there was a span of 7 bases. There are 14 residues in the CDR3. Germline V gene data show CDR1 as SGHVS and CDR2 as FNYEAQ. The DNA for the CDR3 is TGTGCCAGCAGCACAGGACCGAACACCGGGGAGCTGTTTTTT. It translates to CASSTGPNTGELFF.

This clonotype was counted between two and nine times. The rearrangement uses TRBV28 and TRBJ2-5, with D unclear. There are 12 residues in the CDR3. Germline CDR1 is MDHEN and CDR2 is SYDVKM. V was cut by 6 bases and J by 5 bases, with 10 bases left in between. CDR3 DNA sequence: TGTGCCAGCAGCGCGGCTTTGGAGACCCAGTACTTC. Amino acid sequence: CASSAALETQYF. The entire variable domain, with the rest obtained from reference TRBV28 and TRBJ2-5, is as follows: DVKVTQSSRYLVKRTGEKVFLECVQDMDHENMFWYRQDPGLGLRLIYFSYDVKMKEKGDIPEGYSVSREKKERFSLILESASTNQTSMYLCASSAALETQYFGPGTRLLVL.

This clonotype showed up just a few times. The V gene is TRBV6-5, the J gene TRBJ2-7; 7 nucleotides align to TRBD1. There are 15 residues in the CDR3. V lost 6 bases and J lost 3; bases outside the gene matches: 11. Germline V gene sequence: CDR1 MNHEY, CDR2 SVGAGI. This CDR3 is CASSRYRDSFYEQYF. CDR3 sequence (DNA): TGTGCCAGCAGCCGGTATCGGGACAGCTTCTACGAGCAGTACTTC.

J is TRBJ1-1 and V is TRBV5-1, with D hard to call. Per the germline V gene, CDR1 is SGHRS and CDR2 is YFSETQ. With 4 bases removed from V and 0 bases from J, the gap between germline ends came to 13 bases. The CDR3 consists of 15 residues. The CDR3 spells CASSPPAGLNTEAFF. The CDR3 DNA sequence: TGCGCCAGCAGCCCCCCGGCAGGATTGAACACTGAAGCTTTCTTT.

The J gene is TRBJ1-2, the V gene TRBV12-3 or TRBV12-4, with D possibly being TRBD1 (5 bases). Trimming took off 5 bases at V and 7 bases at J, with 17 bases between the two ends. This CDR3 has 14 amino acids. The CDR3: CASSLGTGEGGYTF. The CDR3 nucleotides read TGTGCCAGCAGTCTCGGCACGGGGGAGGGTGGCTACACCTTC.

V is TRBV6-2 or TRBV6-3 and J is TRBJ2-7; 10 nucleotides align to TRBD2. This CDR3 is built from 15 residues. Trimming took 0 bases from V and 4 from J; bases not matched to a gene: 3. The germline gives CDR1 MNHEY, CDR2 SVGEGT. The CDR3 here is CASSYSGLADYEQYF. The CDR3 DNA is TGTGCCAGCAGTTACTCTGGACTAGCGGATTACGAGCAGTACTTC.

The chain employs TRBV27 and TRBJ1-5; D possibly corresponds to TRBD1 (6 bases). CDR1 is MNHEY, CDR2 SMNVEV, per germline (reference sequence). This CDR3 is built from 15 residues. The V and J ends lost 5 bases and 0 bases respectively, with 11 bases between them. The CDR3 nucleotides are TGTGCCAGCAGTCCCAGGGGTGGTAGCAATCAGCCCCAGCATTTT. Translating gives CASSPRGGSNQPQHF.

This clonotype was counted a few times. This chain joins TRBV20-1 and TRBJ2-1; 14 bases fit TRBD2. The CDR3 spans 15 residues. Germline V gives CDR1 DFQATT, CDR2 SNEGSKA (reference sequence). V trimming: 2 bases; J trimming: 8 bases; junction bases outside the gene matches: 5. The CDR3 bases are TGCAGTGCTAGATCCGGGACTAGCGGGAGTGATGAGCAGTTCTTC. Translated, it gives CSARSGTSGSDEQFF.

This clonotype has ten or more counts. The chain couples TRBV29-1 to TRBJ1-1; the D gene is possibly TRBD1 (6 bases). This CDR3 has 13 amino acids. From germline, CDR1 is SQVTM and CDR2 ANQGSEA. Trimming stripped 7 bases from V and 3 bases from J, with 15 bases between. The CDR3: CSAQVEGDTEAFF. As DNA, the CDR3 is TGCAGCGCCCAAGTAGAGGGGGACACTGAAGCTTTCTTT.

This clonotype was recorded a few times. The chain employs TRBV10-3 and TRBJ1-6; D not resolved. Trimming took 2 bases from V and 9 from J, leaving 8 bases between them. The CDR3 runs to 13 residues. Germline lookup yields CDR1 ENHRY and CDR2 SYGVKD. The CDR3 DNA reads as TGTGCCATCAGTGAGCAGGTCGGTTCACCCCTCCACTTT. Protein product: CAISEQVGSPLHF.

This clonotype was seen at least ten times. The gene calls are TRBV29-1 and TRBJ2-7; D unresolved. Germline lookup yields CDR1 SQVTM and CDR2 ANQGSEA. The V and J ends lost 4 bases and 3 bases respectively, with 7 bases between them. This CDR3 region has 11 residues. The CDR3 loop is CSVGAIYEQYF. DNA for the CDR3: TGCAGCGTTGGGGCGATCTACGAGCAGTACTTC.

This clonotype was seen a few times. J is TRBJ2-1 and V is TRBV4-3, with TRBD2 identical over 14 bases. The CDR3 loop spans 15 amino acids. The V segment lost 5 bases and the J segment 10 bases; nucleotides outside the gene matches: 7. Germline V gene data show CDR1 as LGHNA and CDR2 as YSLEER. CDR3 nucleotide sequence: TGCGCCAGCAGCAGACTAGCGGGAGGGCCGGCGGAGCAGTTCTTC. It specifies CASSRLAGGPAEQFF.

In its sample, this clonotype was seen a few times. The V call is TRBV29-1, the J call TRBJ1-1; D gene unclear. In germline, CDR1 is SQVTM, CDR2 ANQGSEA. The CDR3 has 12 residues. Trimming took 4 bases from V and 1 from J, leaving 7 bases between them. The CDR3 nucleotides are TGCAGCGTTGTGTCCGGGAACACTGAAGCTTTCTTT. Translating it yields CSVVSGNTEAFF.

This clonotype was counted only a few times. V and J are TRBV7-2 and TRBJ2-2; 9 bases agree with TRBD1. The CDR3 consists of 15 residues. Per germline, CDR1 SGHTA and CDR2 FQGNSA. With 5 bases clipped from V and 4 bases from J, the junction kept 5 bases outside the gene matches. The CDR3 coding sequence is TGTGCCAGCAGCAAAGGACAGGGGAGCACCGGGGAGCTGTTTTTT. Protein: CASSKGQGSTGELFF.

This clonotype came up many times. CDR3 DNA: TGTGCCATCAGTGAGTCAGTGGGAGCTAAAGAGCAGTTCTTC. This encodes CAISESVGAKEQFF. This chain joins TRBV10-3 and TRBJ2-1, with D tentatively TRBD2 (5 bases). CDR3 length: 14 residues. V shed 0 bases and J shed 10 bases, with 13 bases lying between them. Germline CDR1 is ENHRY and CDR2 is SYGVKD.